This passage covers 7 T cell receptor beta chains from one sample sequenced in a study of T cell responses to AZD1222 COVID-19 vaccine. This table comes from immunoSEQ multiplex PCR, and its TCRdb copy is limited to in-frame clones, with some not included. The sample includes tens of thousands of clones, about three quarters seen only once; the top ten take 9% to 14%. This specimen was peripheral blood, taken on day 0 of AZD1222 vaccination. The receptors were gathered from an adult in good health.

This sequence joins TRBV5-1 and TRBJ2-3, with a weak D call TRBD1 (6 bases). Germline V CDR1 and CDR2: SGHRS, YFSETQ. The CDR3 is 16 amino acids. The V end was cut by 4 bases, the J end by 0 bases, with 15 bases between. The CDR3 DNA follows: TGCGCCAGCAGCCCCGTAGGGGGAGCTAGCACAGATACGCAGTATTTT. Protein product: CASSPVGGASTDTQYF.

This clone was observed once. The chain carries TRBV7-6 and TRBJ1-1; unclear D gene. CDR1 and CDR2 (germline): SGHVS, FNYEAQ. The CDR3 runs to 15 residues. V lost 5 bases and J lost 1, with 14 bases in between. CDR3 loop: CASSPEGSGNTEAFF. CDR3 nucleotide sequence: TGTGCCAGCAGCCCGGAAGGGTCGGGGAACACTGAAGCTTTCTTT.

This clone was detected once. The rearrangement uses TRBV10-3 and TRBJ1-6; unclear D gene. Germline V gene data show CDR1 as ENHRY and CDR2 as SYGVKD. The CDR3 spans 15 residues. The V gene lost 3 bases and the J gene lost 7 bases, with 13 bases spanning the gap. The CDR3 here is CAISDVGQPNSPLHF. DNA of the CDR3: TGTGCCATCAGTGATGTAGGGCAGCCAAATTCACCCCTCCACTTT.

The chain has TRBV6-1 and TRBJ2-3, with D uncertain. CDR1 and CDR2 (germline): MNHNS, SASEGT. V lost 0 bases to trimming and J lost 4 bases, with 14 bases between them. There are 16 residues in the CDR3. CDR3: CASSEAIPGYADTQYF. The CDR3 nucleotides read TGTGCCAGCAGTGAAGCGATCCCCGGTTACGCAGATACGCAGTATTTT.

The chain has TRBV5-8 and TRBJ2-4; TRBD1 matches at 9 bases. Unmatched junction bases numbered 13, after V lost 5 bases and J lost 7 bases. From germline, CDR1 is SGHTS and CDR2 YDEGEE. The CDR3 length is 16 residues. The chain's CDR3 is CASRSRQGGQGNIQYF. For the CDR3, the DNA is TGTGCCAGCAGATCGAGACAGGGAGGACAGGGGAACATTCAGTACTTC.

This clone was seen a few times. A read error may explain this, as a much larger clone is one base away. This rearrangement joins TRBV7-9 to TRBJ1-1; D unresolved. V lost 2 bases and J 4 bases, leaving 2 bases between the germline ends. The CDR3 totals 11 residues. Germline CDR1 is SEHNR and CDR2 is FQNEAQ (reference sequence). CDR3 sequence (DNA): TGTGCCAGCAGCTTAACCACTGAAGCTTTCTTT. Its translation is CASSLTTEAFF.

V gene TRBV28 combines with J gene TRBJ1-5; D ambiguous. The CDR3 spans 15 residues. V lost 4 bases and J 7 bases, leaving 17 bases between the germline ends. Germline CDR1 and CDR2: MDHEN and SYDVKM. As DNA, the CDR3 is TGTGCCAGCAGTTCTCCTGAAATGGAAGGACAGCCCCAGCATTTT. It yields the protein CASSSPEMEGQPQHF.